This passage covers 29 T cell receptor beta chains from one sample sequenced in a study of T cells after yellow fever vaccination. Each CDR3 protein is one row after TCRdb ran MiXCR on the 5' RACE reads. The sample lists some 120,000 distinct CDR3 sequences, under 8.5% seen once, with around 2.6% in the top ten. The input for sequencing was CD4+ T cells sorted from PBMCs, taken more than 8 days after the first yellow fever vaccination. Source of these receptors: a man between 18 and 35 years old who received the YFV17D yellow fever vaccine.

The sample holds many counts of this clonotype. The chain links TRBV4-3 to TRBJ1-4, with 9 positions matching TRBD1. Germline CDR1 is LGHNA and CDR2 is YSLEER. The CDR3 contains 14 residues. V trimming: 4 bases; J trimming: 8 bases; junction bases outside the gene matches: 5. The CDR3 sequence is CASSRGQGGEKLFF. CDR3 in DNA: TGCGCCAGCAGCCGGGGACAGGGAGGAGAAAAACTGTTTTTT.

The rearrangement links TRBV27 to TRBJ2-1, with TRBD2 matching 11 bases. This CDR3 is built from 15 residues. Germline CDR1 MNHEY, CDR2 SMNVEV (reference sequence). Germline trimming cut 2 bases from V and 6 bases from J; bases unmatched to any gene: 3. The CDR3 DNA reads TGTGCCAGCAGTTTAATAGCGGGGGGGATCAATGAGCAGTTCTTC. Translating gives CASSLIAGGINEQFF.

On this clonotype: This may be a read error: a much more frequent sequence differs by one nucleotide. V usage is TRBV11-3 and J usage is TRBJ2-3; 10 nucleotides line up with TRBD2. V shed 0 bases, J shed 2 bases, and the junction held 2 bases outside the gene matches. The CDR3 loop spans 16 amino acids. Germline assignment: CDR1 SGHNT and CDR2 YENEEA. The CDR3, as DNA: TGTGCCAGCAGCTTAGATACTAGCGGGGCCACAGATACGCAGTATTTT. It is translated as CASSLDTSGATDTQYF.

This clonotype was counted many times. CDR3 DNA sequence: TGTGCCAGCAGCTTGGGGGGTCTCAGCAATCAGCCCCAGCATTTT. Amino acid sequence: CASSLGGLSNQPQHF. The chain has TRBV5-4 and TRBJ1-5; the D is unclear. Germline CDR1 reads SGHNT; CDR2 reads YYREEE (reference sequence). CDR3 length: 15 amino acids. Trimming took 0 bases from V and 1 from J, leaving 8 bases between them.

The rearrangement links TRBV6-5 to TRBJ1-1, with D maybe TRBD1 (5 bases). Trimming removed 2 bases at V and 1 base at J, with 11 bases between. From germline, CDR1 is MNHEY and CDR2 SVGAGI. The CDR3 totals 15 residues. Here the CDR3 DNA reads TGTGCCAGCAGTTACGGTGGGGCAGGGAACACTGAAGCTTTCTTT. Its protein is CASSYGGAGNTEAFF.

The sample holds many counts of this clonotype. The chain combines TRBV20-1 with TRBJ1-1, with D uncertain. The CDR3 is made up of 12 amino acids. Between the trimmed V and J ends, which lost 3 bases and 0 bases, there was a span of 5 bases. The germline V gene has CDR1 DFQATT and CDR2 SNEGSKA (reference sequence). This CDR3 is CSASLLNTEAFF. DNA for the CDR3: TGCAGTGCTAGTCTCCTGAACACTGAAGCTTTCTTT.

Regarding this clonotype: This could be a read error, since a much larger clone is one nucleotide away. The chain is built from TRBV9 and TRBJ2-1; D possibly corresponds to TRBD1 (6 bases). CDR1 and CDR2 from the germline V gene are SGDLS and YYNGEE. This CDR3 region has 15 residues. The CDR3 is CVSSVGGLDSHEQFF. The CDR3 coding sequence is TGTGTCAGCAGCGTAGGTGGACTGGACAGCCATGAGCAGTTCTTC.

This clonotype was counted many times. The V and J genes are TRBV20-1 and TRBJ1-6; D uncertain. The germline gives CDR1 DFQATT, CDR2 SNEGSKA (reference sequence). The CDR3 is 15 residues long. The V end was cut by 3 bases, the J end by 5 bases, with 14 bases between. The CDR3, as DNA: TGCAGTGCTAGTTTAGCAATGGAGGATAATTCACCCCTCCACTTT. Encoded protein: CSASLAMEDNSPLHF.

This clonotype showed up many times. The CDR3 region is CASSSQVGGLTGELFF. The CDR3 DNA reads as TGTGCCAGCAGCTCCCAGGTTGGGGGGTTAACCGGGGAGCTGTTTTTT. This rearrangement joins TRBV12-3 or TRBV12-4 to TRBJ2-2, with D possibly being TRBD2 (6 bases). V lost 6 bases and J lost 5, with 19 bases in between. This CDR3 is 16 amino acids long.

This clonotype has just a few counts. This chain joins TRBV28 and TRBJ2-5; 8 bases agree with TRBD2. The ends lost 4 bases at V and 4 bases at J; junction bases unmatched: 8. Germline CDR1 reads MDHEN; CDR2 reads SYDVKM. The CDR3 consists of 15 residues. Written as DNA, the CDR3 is TGTGCCAGCAGTTACCCGGGACTAGAGGTAGAGACCCAGTACTTC. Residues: CASSYPGLEVETQYF.

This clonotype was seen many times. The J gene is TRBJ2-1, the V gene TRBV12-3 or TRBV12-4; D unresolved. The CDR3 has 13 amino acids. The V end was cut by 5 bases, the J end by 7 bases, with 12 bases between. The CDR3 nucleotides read TGTGCCAGCAGTCCGATGTTAGGGAATGAGCAGTTCTTC. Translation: CASSPMLGNEQFF.

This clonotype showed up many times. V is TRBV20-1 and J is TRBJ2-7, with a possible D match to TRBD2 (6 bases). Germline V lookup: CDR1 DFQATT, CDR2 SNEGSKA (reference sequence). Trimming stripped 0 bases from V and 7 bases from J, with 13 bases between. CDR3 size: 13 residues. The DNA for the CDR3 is TGCAGTGCTAGAGATGTGGAGGGAATGGAGCAGTACGTC. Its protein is CSARDVEGMEQYV.

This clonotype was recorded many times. CDR3 residues: CASTRDGKGPQHF. The CDR3 DNA follows: TGTGCCAGCACTCGGGACGGGAAAGGGCCCCAGCATTTT. The chain uses TRBV7-9 and TRBJ1-5; the D gene is possibly TRBD1 (5 bases). The V gene's germline CDR1 is SEHNR and CDR2 FQNEAQ (reference sequence). The CDR3 covers 13 residues. Trimming pared 7 bases from V and 9 bases from J, leaving 16 bases between.

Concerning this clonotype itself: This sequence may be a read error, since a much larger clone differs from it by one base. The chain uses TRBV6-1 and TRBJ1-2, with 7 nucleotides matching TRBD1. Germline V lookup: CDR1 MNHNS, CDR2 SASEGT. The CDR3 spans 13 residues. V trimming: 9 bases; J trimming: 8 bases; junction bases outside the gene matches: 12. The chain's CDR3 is CARKSGTARGYTF. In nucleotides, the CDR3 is TGTGCCAGGAAATCCGGGACAGCGAGGGGCTACACCTTC.

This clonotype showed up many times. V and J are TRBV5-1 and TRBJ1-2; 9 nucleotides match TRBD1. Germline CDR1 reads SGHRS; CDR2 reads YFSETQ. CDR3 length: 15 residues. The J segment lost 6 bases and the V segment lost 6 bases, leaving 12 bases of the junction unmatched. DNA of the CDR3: TGCGCCAGCAACATCGGGACAGGGCTCTCCAATGGCTACACCTTC. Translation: CASNIGTGLSNGYTF.

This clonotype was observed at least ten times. For the CDR3, the DNA is TGCGCCAGCAGCCCCCGGACAGGGGGACATAATGAAAAACTGTTTTTT. Translation: CASSPRTGGHNEKLFF. The J gene is TRBJ1-4, the V gene TRBV4-1; 10 bases match TRBD1. The CDR3 contains 16 residues. V lost 4 bases to trimming and J lost 4 bases; unmatched junction nucleotides: 6. Looked up from germline, CDR1 is MGHRA and CDR2 is YSYEKL.

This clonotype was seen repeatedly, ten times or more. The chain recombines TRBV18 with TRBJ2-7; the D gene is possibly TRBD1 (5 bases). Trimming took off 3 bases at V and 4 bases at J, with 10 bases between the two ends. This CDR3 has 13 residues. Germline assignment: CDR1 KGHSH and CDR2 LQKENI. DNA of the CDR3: TGTGCCAGCTCACCTTCGACAGAGTACGAGCAGTACTTC. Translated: CASSPSTEYEQYF.

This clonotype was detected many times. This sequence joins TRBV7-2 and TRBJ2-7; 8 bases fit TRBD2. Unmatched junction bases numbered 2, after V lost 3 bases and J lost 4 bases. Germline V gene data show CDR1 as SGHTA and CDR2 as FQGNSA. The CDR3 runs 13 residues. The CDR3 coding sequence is TGTGCCAGCAGCTTGACTAGCGTTTACGAGCAGTACGTC. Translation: CASSLTSVYEQYV.

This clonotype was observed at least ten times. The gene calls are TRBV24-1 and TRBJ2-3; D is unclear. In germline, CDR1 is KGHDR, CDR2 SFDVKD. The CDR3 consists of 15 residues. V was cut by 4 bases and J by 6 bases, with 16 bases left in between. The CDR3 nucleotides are TGTGCCACCAGTGACCCCAAGCAGCCCCTGGATACGCAGTATTTT. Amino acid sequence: CATSDPKQPLDTQYF.

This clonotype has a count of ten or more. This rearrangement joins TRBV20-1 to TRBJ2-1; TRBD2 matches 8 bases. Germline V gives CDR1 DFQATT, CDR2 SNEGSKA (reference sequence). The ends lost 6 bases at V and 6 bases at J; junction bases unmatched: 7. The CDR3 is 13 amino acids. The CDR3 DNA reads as TGCAGTGCCCCAGTAGCGGGGCTCAATGAGCAGTTCTTC. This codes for CSAPVAGLNEQFF.

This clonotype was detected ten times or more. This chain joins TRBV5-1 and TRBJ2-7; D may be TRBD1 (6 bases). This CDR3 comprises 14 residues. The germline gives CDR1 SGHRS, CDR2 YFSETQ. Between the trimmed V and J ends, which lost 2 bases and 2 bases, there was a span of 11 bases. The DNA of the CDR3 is TGCGCCAGCAGCTTCTCGACAGGAACCTACGAGCAGTACTTC. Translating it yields CASSFSTGTYEQYF. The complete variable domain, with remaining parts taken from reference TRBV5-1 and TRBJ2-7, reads KAGVTQTPRYLIKTRGQQVTLSCSPISGHRSVSWYQQTPGQGLQFLFEYFSETQRNKGNFPGRFSGRQFSNSRSEMNVSTLELGDSALYLCASSFSTGTYEQYFGPGTRLTVT.

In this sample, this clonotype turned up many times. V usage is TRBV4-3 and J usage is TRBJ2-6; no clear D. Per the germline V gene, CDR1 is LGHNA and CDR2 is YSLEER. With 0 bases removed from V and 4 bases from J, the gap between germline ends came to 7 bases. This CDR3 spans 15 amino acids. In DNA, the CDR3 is TGCGCCAGCAGCCAAGAGTTTCTCGGGGCCAACGTCCTGACTTTC. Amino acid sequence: CASSQEFLGANVLTF.

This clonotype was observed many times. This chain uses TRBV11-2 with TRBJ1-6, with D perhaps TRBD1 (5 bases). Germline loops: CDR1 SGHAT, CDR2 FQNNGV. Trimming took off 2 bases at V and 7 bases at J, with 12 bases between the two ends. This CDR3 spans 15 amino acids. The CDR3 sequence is CASSLWDGRNSPLHF. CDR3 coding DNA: TGTGCCAGCAGCTTATGGGACGGAAGGAATTCACCCCTCCACTTT.

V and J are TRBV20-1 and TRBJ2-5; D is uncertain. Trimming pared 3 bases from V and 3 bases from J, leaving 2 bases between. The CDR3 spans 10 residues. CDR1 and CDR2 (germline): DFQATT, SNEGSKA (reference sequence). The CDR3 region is CSARKETQYF. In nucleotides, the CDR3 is TGCAGTGCTAGGAAAGAGACCCAGTACTTC.

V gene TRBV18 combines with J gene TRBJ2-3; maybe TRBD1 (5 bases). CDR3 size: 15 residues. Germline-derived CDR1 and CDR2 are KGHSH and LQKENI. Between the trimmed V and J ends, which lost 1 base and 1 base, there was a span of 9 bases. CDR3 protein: CASSPRGTRTDTQYF. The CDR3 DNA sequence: TGTGCCAGCTCACCACGGGGCACCCGCACAGATACGCAGTATTTT. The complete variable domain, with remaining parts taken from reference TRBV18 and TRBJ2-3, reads NAGVMQNPRHLVRRRGQEARLRCSPMKGHSHVYWYRQLPEEGLKFMVYLQKENIIDESGMPKERFSAEFPKEGPSILRIQQVVRGDSAAYFCASSPRGTRTDTQYFGPGTRLTVL.

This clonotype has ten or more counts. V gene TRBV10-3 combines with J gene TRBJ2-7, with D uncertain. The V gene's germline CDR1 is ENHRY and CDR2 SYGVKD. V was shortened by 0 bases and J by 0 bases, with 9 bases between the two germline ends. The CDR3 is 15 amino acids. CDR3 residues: CAISESRSPSYEQYV. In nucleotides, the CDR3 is TGTGCCATCAGTGAGTCGCGGAGTCCCTCCTACGAGCAGTACGTC.

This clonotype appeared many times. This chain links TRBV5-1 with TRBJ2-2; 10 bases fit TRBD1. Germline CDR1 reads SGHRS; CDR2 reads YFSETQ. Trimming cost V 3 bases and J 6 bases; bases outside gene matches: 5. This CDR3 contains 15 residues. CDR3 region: CASSSGQGVSGELFF. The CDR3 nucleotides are TGCGCCAGCAGCTCCGGACAGGGGGTGTCCGGGGAGCTGTTTTTT.

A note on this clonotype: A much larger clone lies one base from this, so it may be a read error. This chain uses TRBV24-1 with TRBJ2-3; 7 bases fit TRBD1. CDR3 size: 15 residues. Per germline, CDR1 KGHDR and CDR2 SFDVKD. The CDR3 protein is CATSDARTGGDKQYF. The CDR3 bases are TGTGCCACCAGTGATGCCCGGACAGGCGGCGATAAGCAGTATTTT.

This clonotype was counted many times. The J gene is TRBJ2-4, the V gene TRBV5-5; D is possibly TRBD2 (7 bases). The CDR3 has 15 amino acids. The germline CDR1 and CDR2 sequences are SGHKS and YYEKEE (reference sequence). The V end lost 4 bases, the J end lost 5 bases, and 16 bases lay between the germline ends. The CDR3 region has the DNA TGTGCCAGCAGCCCGAGGGGGGGGCAGGAAAACATTCAGTACTTC. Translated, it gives CASSPRGGQENIQYF.